This T cell receptor beta chain was recorded in a study of blood T cell repertoires in COVID-19. This clone was counted between two and nine times. This CDR3 region has 19 residues. Germline assignment: CDR1 LNHNV and CDR2 YYDKDF (reference sequence). V dropped 2 bases and J dropped 0; count of bases not matched to a gene: 13. Method: immunoSEQ multiplex PCR; TCRdb's copy keeps in-frame clones and lacks some. The sample contains about 80,000 clones, roughly three quarters of which appear only once. The genes are TRBV15 and TRBJ1-3; 7 bases line up with TRBD1. The sample was peripheral blood. This clonotype originated in a man in his 70s with active or convalescent COVID-19. CDR3 DNA: TGTGCCACCAGCAGATCCGGGAACGGACAGGCCGCCTCTGGAAACACCATATATTTT. Protein sequence: CATSRSGNGQAASGNTIYF.